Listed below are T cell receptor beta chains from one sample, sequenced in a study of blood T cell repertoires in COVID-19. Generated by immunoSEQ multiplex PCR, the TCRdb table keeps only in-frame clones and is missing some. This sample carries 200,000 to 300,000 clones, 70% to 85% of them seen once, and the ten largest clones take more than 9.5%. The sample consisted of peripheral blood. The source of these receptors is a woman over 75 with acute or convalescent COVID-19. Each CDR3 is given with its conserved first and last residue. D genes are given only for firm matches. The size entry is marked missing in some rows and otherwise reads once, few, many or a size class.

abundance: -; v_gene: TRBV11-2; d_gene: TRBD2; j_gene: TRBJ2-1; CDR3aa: CASSLDASGGSYNEQFF; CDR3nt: TGTGCCAGCAGCTTAGATGCTAGCGGGGGCTCCTACAATGAGCAGTTCTTC
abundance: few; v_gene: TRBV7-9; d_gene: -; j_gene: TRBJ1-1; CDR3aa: CASSLMASRQAFF; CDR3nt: TGTGCCAGCAGCTTAATGGCTAGTCGACAAGCTTTCTTT
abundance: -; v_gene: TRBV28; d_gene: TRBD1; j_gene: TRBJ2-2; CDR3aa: CASSLRTGANTGELFF; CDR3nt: TGTGCCAGCAGTTTAAGGACAGGGGCTAACACCGGGGAGCTGTTTTTT
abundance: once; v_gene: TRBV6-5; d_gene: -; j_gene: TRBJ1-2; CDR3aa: CASSYSTSIFYGYTF; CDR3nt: TGTGCCAGCAGTTACTCGACAAGTATCTTCTATGGCTACACCTTC
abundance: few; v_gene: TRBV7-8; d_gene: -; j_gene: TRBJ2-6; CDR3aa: CASSPPVRGSGANVLTF; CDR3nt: TGTGCCAGCAGCCCCCCCGTCCGAGGCTCTGGGGCCAACGTCCTGACTTTC
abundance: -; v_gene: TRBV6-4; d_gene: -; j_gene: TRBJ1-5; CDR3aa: CASSDPKGGQPQHF; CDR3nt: TGTGCCAGCAGTGACCCAAAGGGGGGGCAGCCCCAGCATTTT
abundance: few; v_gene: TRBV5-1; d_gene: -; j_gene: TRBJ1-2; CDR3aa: CASSLSMYGYTF; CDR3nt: TGCGCCAGCAGCCTTTCTATGTATGGCTACACCTTC
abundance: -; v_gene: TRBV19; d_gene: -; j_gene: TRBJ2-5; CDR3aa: CASSIGGGHSRETQYF; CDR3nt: TGTGCCAGTAGTATTGGGGGGGGCCACTCAAGGGAGACCCAGTACTTC
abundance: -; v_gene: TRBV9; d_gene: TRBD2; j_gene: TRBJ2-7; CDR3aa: CASSVGGGTRYEQYF; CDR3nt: TGTGCCAGCAGCGTAGGCGGGGGGACCCGCTACGAGCAGTACTTC
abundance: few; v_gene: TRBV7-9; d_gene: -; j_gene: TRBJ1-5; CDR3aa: CASSPGGNQPQHF; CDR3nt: TGTGCCAGCAGCCCTGGGGGGAATCAGCCCCAGCATTTT
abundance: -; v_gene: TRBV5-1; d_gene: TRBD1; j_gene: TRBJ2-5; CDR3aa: CASSLGQGGETQYF; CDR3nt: TGCGCCAGCAGCCTCGGACAGGGGGGAGAGACCCAGTACTTC
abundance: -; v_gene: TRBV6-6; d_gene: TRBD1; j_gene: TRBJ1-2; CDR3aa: CASSYLGQNRGYTF; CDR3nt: TGTGCCAGCAGTTACCTGGGACAGAATAGAGGCTACACCTTC
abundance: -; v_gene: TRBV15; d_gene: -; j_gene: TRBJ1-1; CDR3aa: CATSEGGWDTEAFF; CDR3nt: TGTGCCACCAGCGAAGGGGGATGGGACACTGAAGCTTTCTTT